A single sample gave rise to the 5 T cell receptor beta chains below, sequenced in a study of T cell responses to AZD1222 COVID-19 vaccine. Profiled with immunoSEQ multiplex PCR; TCRdb holds only in-frame clones, not every one. The table records 120,000 or so clones, over 80% of them present only once. Sequencing used peripheral blood, obtained on day 0 of AZD1222 vaccination. These receptors originate from an adult in good health.

The chain employs TRBV28 and TRBJ1-2; D possibly corresponds to TRBD1 (5 bases). This CDR3 spans 12 amino acids. Germline lookup yields CDR1 MDHEN and CDR2 SYDVKM. Trimming took 5 bases from V and 8 from J, leaving 12 bases between them. The CDR3, as DNA: TGTGCCAGCAGTGCCTACCAGGGAGGCTACACCTTC. Its protein product is CASSAYQGGYTF.

The rearrangement links TRBV3-1 (or the pseudogene TRBV3-2) to TRBJ1-1; no firm D call. The CDR3 is 14 amino acids. Trimming shortened V by 0 bases and J by 0 bases, and 5 bases separated the two germline ends. Germline CDR1 and CDR2: LGHDT and YNNKEL (reference sequence). CDR3 sequence: CASSQDRLNTEAFF. The CDR3 DNA follows: TGTGCCAGCAGCCAAGACAGGTTGAACACTGAAGCTTTCTTT.

This clone came up once. The sample has other DNA sequences that encode this CDR3 too. The V call is TRBV19, the J call TRBJ2-2, with a possible D match to TRBD2 (6 bases). This CDR3 is built from 14 residues. The germline V gene has CDR1 LNHDA and CDR2 SQIVND (reference sequence). V gave up 4 bases and J gave up 4 bases, with 10 bases separating them. CDR3 DNA: TGTGCCAGTAGTAGTCCTAGCGCCACCGGGGAGCTGTTTTTT. As protein: CASSSPSATGELFF.

This chain links TRBV2 with TRBJ1-1; D not resolved. V lost 3 bases and J lost 5, with 10 bases in between. The germline gives CDR1 SNHLY, CDR2 FYNNEI. The CDR3 loop spans 13 amino acids. DNA of the CDR3: TGTGCCAGCAGTGACGAGTTATGGACTGAAGCTTTCTTT. Its translation: CASSDELWTEAFF.

Written as DNA, the CDR3 is TGCGCCAGCAGAACCGGGACCGAGAGAGGGTATGGCTACACCTTC. It is translated as CASRTGTERGYGYTF. This rearrangement joins TRBV5-1 to TRBJ1-2; TRBD1 might be the D (5 bases). CDR1 is SGHRS and CDR2 is YFSETQ in the germline V gene. Between the trimmed V and J ends, which lost 5 bases and 5 bases, there was a span of 19 bases. There are 15 residues in the CDR3.